The 18 T cell receptor beta chains below come from one sample, sequenced in a study of blood T cell repertoires in COVID-19. The repertoire was sequenced with immunoSEQ multiplex PCR; TCRdb's copy has only in-frame clones and lacks some. The data hold under 200,000 clones, with 90% observed a single time. What was sequenced was peripheral blood. These receptors were obtained from a man aged 50-60 years with acute or convalescent COVID-19.

The rearrangement links TRBV13 to TRBJ2-2, with 7 bases aligning to TRBD1. J was trimmed by 9 bases and V by 5 bases; bases with no gene match: 12. The CDR3 length is 15 residues. Per germline, CDR1 PRHDT and CDR2 FYEKMQ (reference sequence). The CDR3 DNA sequence: TGTGCCAGCAGCCCCAGAGAAGACAGGGAACGGGAGCTGTTTTTT. It translates to CASSPREDRERELFF.

The genes are TRBV7-3 and TRBJ2-2; D is undetermined. V dropped 2 bases and J dropped 5 bases, with 6 bases sitting between them. Germline lookup yields CDR1 SGHTA and CDR2 FQGTGA. This CDR3 is built from 13 residues. The CDR3 sequence: CASSLEETGELFF. The CDR3 DNA reads TGTGCCAGCAGCTTAGAGGAGACCGGGGAGCTGTTTTTT.

V gene TRBV5-1 combines with J gene TRBJ1-1; D gene uncertain. CDR1 and CDR2 (germline): SGHRS, YFSETQ. CDR3 length: 14 residues. Trimming shortened V by 0 bases and J by 4 bases, and 10 bases separated the two germline ends. Written as DNA, the CDR3 is TGCGCCAGCAGCTTGGCGAACTACGGCACTGAAGCTTTCTTT. It encodes CASSLANYGTEAFF.

The rearrangement joins TRBV10-3 to TRBJ2-3, with 10 bases matching TRBD1. The CDR3 runs to 15 residues. V shed 10 bases and J 5 bases; nucleotides not matched to a gene: 12. The V gene's germline CDR1 is ENHRY and CDR2 SYGVKD. CDR3 amino acids: CATVAGTGVGDTQYF. For the CDR3, the DNA is TGTGCCACCGTAGCCGGGACAGGGGTGGGAGATACGCAGTATTTT.

The J gene is TRBJ2-2, the V gene TRBV5-1, with TRBD2 matching over 9 bases. From germline, CDR1 is SGHRS and CDR2 YFSETQ. The CDR3 has 16 residues. J lost 6 bases, V lost 4 bases, and 10 bases had no gene match. Here the CDR3 DNA reads TGCGCCAGCAGCCTTACGAGCGGGAGGAGCCCCGGGGAGCTGTTTTTT. It specifies CASSLTSGRSPGELFF.

The chain has TRBV27 and TRBJ2-7; TRBD2 aligns across 10 bases. V lost 4 bases and J lost 2; bases outside the gene matches: 5. The CDR3 runs 15 residues. Germline values: CDR1 MNHEY, CDR2 SMNVEV (reference sequence). CDR3: CASSYRTSGPYEQYF. The CDR3 nucleotides read TGTGCCAGCAGTTACCGGACTAGCGGCCCCTACGAGCAGTACTTC.

The V and J genes are TRBV7-9 and TRBJ2-1, with D possibly TRBD2 on 6 matching bases. Germline V CDR1 and CDR2: SEHNR, FQNEAQ (reference sequence). V was cut by 5 bases and J by 9 bases, with 20 bases left in between. The CDR3 contains 15 residues. CDR3 nucleotides: TGTGCCAGCAGCGGAGGGTGGGGACCCGAGGCTGAGCAGTTCTTC. Protein product: CASSGGWGPEAEQFF. The variable domain in full, completed from reference TRBV7-9 and TRBJ2-1, reads DTGVSQNPRHKITKRGQNVTFRCDPISEHNRLYWYRQTLGQGPEFLTYFQNEAQLEKSRLLSDRFSAERPKGSFSTLEIQRTEQGDSAMYLCASSGGWGPEAEQFFGPGTRLTVL.

The gene calls are TRBV2 and TRBJ1-5, with D tentatively TRBD1 (6 bases). V lost 6 bases, J lost 3 bases, and 12 bases lay in between. From germline, CDR1 is SNHLY and CDR2 FYNNEI. The CDR3 loop spans 14 amino acids. The CDR3 DNA is TGTGCCAGCAGGACAGGTATGAACAATCAGCCCCAGCATTTT. Its protein product is CASRTGMNNQPQHF.

Written as DNA, the CDR3 is TGTGCCTGGAGTCTAGGAGAGACCCAGTACTTC. Translation: CAWSLGETQYF. This chain uses TRBV30 with TRBJ2-5, with D unresolved. The CDR3 runs 11 residues. The ends were cut back, 2 bases at V and 4 bases at J, with 5 bases in the middle. Germline V lookup: CDR1 GTSNPN, CDR2 SVGIG (reference sequence).

The chain is built from TRBV27 and TRBJ2-3; 10 nucleotides line up with TRBD2. The V gene end was trimmed by 4 bases and the J gene end by 5 bases; junction bases not matched to a gene: 12. The germline V gene has CDR1 MNHEY and CDR2 SMNVEV (reference sequence). CDR3 length equals 17 residues. CDR3 sequence reads: CASSSYSSGGRGDTQYF. The CDR3 DNA is TGTGCCAGCAGTTCCTACTCTAGCGGGGGTAGGGGAGATACGCAGTATTTT.

The V gene is TRBV3-1 (or the pseudogene TRBV3-2), the J gene TRBJ2-3; TRBD2 agrees at 10 bases. Trimming removed 3 bases from V and 0 bases from J; junction bases left unmatched: 3. Germline-derived CDR1 and CDR2 are LGHDT and YNNKEL (reference sequence). This CDR3 spans 16 amino acids. CDR3 protein: CASSQTSGYSTDTQYF. DNA of the CDR3: TGTGCCAGCAGCCAGACTAGCGGGTATAGCACAGATACGCAGTATTTT.

V is TRBV6-1 and J is TRBJ1-3; D is undetermined. CDR3 length equals 15 residues. V shed 5 bases and J shed 0 bases, with 11 bases lying between them. Germline assignment: CDR1 MNHNS and CDR2 SASEGT. CDR3 residues: CASSTGFSSGNTIYF. The CDR3 DNA sequence: TGTGCCAGCAGTACCGGTTTTTCCTCTGGAAACACCATATATTTT.

The rearrangement uses TRBV15 and TRBJ2-7, with 14 bases that match TRBD2. Losses at the gene ends were 3 bases for V and 2 bases for J; bases not matched to a gene: 9. The CDR3 totals 18 residues. Germline-derived CDR1 and CDR2 are LNHNV and YYDKDF (reference sequence). The CDR3: CATSSGLAGGRGTYEQYF. For the CDR3, the DNA is TGTGCCACCAGCAGTGGACTAGCGGGAGGAAGGGGGACCTACGAGCAGTACTTC.

In regard to this clone: Sequence at one end of the junction differs from germline and may be a read error. The CDR3 is CASSVGEAEVAF. CDR3 sequence (DNA): TGTGCCAGCAGCGTAGGAGAGGCGGAGGTAGCCTTC. The V gene is TRBV9, the J gene TRBJ1-2; D remains unclear. This CDR3 contains 12 residues. Germline CDR1 and CDR2: SGDLS and YYNGEE.

This clone has only a few counts. CDR3 nucleotide sequence: TGTGCCAGCAGCCAAGTAGGAAGGAGGGAGGGTGGTAGGGATAATCAGCCCCAGCATTTT. Encoded protein: CASSQVGRREGGRDNQPQHF. The V call is TRBV14, the J call TRBJ1-5, with D unclear. The germline V gene has CDR1 SGHDN and CDR2 FVKESK. V lost 1 base and J lost 4, with 26 bases in between. This CDR3 has 20 residues.

The chain uses TRBV5-4 and TRBJ2-4; a possible D gene is TRBD2 (6 bases). CDR3 size: 14 residues. From germline, CDR1 is SGHNT and CDR2 YYREEE (reference sequence). The V and J ends lost 0 bases and 10 bases respectively, with 14 bases between them. The CDR3: CASSLAGDSPIQYF. CDR3 DNA: TGTGCCAGCAGCTTGGCCGGGGACTCTCCTATTCAGTACTTC.

The chain has TRBV28 and TRBJ2-1, with D possibly TRBD2 on 5 matching bases. From germline, CDR1 is MDHEN and CDR2 SYDVKM. The CDR3 contains 12 residues. Trimming removed 2 bases from V and 10 bases from J, with 9 bases in between. The CDR3 sequence is CASSLVATEQFF. For the CDR3, the DNA is TGTGCCAGCAGTTTAGTAGCGACGGAGCAGTTCTTC.

The chain carries TRBV27 and TRBJ2-1; no reliable D call. Germline assignment: CDR1 MNHEY and CDR2 SMNVEV (reference sequence). The length of the CDR3 is 13 residues. The V end was cut by 4 bases, the J end by 0 bases, with 4 bases between. CDR3 DNA sequence: TGTGCCAGCAGTTCTCGCTCCTACAATGAGCAGTTCTTC. Its translation is CASSSRSYNEQFF.